The 32 T cell receptor beta chains presented below share a single source sample, sequenced in a study of cytomegalovirus exposure and HLA in healthy donors. The PCR had 60 Vbeta and 13 Jbeta primers. Profiling relied on immunoSEQ multiplex PCR, and the TCRdb table lists in-frame clones only, not all of them. The sample has some 100,000 clones; 65% to 90% are singletons. Material: PBMCs. The receptors shown here come from a woman between 18 and 30 years old in good health and CMV-seronegative.

In this sample, this clone turned up a few times. V is TRBV6-4 and J is TRBJ2-3, with 12 bases identical to TRBD2. With V trimmed by 6 bases and J by 3 bases, 7 bases remained unmatched. Germline V gene data show CDR1 as MRHNA and CDR2 as SNTAGT. The CDR3 runs 16 residues. The CDR3 is CASSTTGTSGTDTQYF. For the CDR3, the DNA is TGTGCCAGCAGCACCACCGGGACTAGCGGGACAGATACGCAGTATTTT.

The gene calls are TRBV4-3 and TRBJ1-3, with D perhaps matching TRBD1 (6 bases). Trimming took 0 bases from V and 4 from J, leaving 22 bases between them. The CDR3 loop spans 19 amino acids. Germline loops: CDR1 LGHNA, CDR2 YSLEER. CDR3 DNA sequence: TGCGCCAGCAGCCAAGACGCGCCGAGAACAGGGAACGGAGGAAACACCATATATTTT. Its translation: CASSQDAPRTGNGGNTIYF.

The chain combines TRBV18 with TRBJ1-1, with D tentatively TRBD1 (6 bases). The CDR3 runs to 16 residues. From germline, CDR1 is KGHSH and CDR2 LQKENI. V gave up 3 bases and J gave up 1 base, with 15 bases separating them. The CDR3 region is CASSPFEGVGNTEAFF. The CDR3 nucleotides are TGTGCCAGCTCACCCTTCGAGGGGGTGGGGAACACTGAAGCTTTCTTT.

The rearrangement joins TRBV9 to TRBJ1-6; D is uncertain. CDR1 SGDLS and CDR2 YYNGEE come from the germline V gene. The CDR3 has 15 residues. Trimming removed 7 bases at V and 1 base at J, with 12 bases between. CDR3 sequence: CASASGGSYNSPLHF. In DNA, the CDR3 is TGTGCCAGCGCGTCCGGAGGGTCCTATAATTCACCCCTCCACTTT. Full variable domain (rest looked up from reference TRBV9 and TRBJ1-6): DSGVTQTPKHLITATGQRVTLRCSPRSGDLSVYWYQQSLDQGLQFLIQYYNGEERAKGNILERFSAQQFPDLHSELNLSSLELGDSALYFCASASGGSYNSPLHFGNGTRLTVT.

V usage is TRBV18 and J usage is TRBJ1-2, with 9 bases lining up with TRBD1. CDR3 length equals 14 residues. Germline CDR1 is KGHSH and CDR2 is LQKENI. V was clipped by 0 bases and J by 7 bases; unmatched bases: 3. The CDR3 protein is CASSPPWTGVGYTF. The CDR3 nucleotides are TGTGCCAGCTCACCACCGTGGACAGGGGTTGGCTACACCTTC.

The J gene is TRBJ2-3, the V gene TRBV7-2, with D possibly TRBD2 on 5 matching bases. Germline V CDR1 and CDR2: SGHTA, FQGNSA. Trimming pared 2 bases from V and 0 bases from J, leaving 9 bases between. The CDR3 runs to 15 residues. The CDR3 spells CASSLHPGSTDTQYF. The CDR3 bases are TGTGCCAGCAGCTTACATCCGGGAAGCACAGATACGCAGTATTTT.

The chain couples TRBV11-3 to TRBJ2-1; 12 bases fit TRBD2. After removal of 2 bases from V and 6 bases from J, the junction contained 8 bases not matched to a gene. Germline CDR1 and CDR2: SGHNT and YENEEA. The CDR3 runs 17 residues. The CDR3 reads CASSLLSGLAGSNEQFF. The CDR3, as DNA: TGTGCCAGCAGCTTACTATCCGGACTAGCGGGGAGCAATGAGCAGTTCTTC.

The V call is TRBV11-2, the J call TRBJ1-4, with D unclear. The CDR3 contains 15 residues. Trimming pared 1 base from V and 3 bases from J, leaving 9 bases between. Looked up from germline, CDR1 is SGHAT and CDR2 is FQNNGV. The CDR3, as DNA: TGTGCCAGCAGCTTAGCCGCGGCCTCTAATGAAAAACTGTTTTTT. This encodes CASSLAAASNEKLFF.

The V and J genes are TRBV5-6 and TRBJ1-2, with 8 bases fitting TRBD1. This CDR3 is built from 15 residues. CDR1 and CDR2 from the germline V gene are SGHDT and YYEEEE. V lost 4 bases to trimming and J lost 0 bases; unmatched junction nucleotides: 5. DNA of the CDR3: TGTGCCAGCAGCCCGGACAGGGCAGCTAACTATGGCTACACCTTC. This translates into CASSPDRAANYGYTF.

The gene calls are TRBV4-3 and TRBJ2-3; D possibly corresponds to TRBD2 (6 bases). This CDR3 is built from 16 residues. Germline values: CDR1 LGHNA, CDR2 YSLEER. Trimming cost V 1 base and J 0 bases, with 11 bases left between them. The CDR3 reads CASSQGGKTSTDTQYF. CDR3 in DNA: TGCGCCAGCAGCCAAGGCGGGAAAACTAGCACAGATACGCAGTATTTT.

The chain joins TRBV19 to TRBJ2-1; 11 nucleotides agree with TRBD2. Germline V gene data show CDR1 as LNHDA and CDR2 as SQIVND (reference sequence). After removal of 7 bases from V and 0 bases from J, the junction contained 17 bases not matched to a gene. The CDR3 consists of 20 residues. The CDR3 loop is CASIPRVGTSGPNSYNEQFF. CDR3 nucleotide sequence: TGTGCCAGTATCCCCCGGGTAGGGACTAGCGGACCCAACTCCTACAATGAGCAGTTCTTC.

The chain joins TRBV6-5 to TRBJ1-5; 9 bases map to TRBD1. V lost 3 bases, J lost 5 bases, and 8 bases stayed unmatched. Germline CDR1 and CDR2: MNHEY and SVGAGI. The length of the CDR3 is 16 residues. DNA of the CDR3: TGTGCCAGCAGTTATTCGGGGACAGGGAGAGATCAGCCCCAGCATTTT. Residues: CASSYSGTGRDQPQHF.

The rearrangement joins TRBV5-6 to TRBJ2-3, with 8 bases fitting TRBD2. Germline assignment: CDR1 SGHDT and CDR2 YYEEEE. The CDR3 runs 15 residues. V dropped 3 bases and J dropped 8; count of bases not matched to a gene: 11. CDR3: CASSSLGRGDVTQYF. The DNA of the CDR3 is TGTGCCAGCAGCTCCTTGGGGCGGGGGGATGTTACGCAGTATTTT.

The chain has TRBV9 and TRBJ2-3; 7 bases agree with TRBD2. With 0 bases clipped from V and 2 bases from J, the junction kept 6 bases outside the gene matches. From germline, CDR1 is SGDLS and CDR2 YYNGEE. The CDR3 contains 16 residues. The CDR3: CASSVGASGYTDTQYF. The CDR3 nucleotides read TGTGCCAGCAGCGTAGGGGCTAGCGGATACACAGATACGCAGTATTTT.

The chain uses TRBV5-4 and TRBJ2-5, with TRBD1 as a possible D gene (6 bases). The CDR3 contains 17 residues. Trimming cost V 0 bases and J 5 bases, with 20 bases left between them. CDR1 and CDR2 from the germline V gene are SGHNT and YYREEE (reference sequence). For the CDR3, the DNA is TGTGCCAGCAGCTTGGCCAGGGGCGCCCCCACTAAGGAGACCCAGTACTTC. It yields the protein CASSLARGAPTKETQYF.

The chain combines TRBV4-3 with TRBJ2-1, with 8 bases lining up with TRBD2. Losses at the gene ends were 6 bases for V and 0 bases for J; bases not matched to a gene: 4. Germline CDR1 reads LGHNA; CDR2 reads YSLEER. This CDR3 contains 15 residues. The DNA of the CDR3 is TGCGCCAGCAGAGGCGGGAGGAGCTCCTACAATGAGCAGTTCTTC. It encodes CASRGGRSSYNEQFF.

The CDR3 DNA reads as TGCGCCAGCAGCTTCAACTCACTAGCCTACTACAATGAGCAGTTCTTC. Translation gives CASSFNSLAYYNEQFF. The chain is built from TRBV5-1 and TRBJ2-1; D may be TRBD2 (6 bases). Between the trimmed V and J ends, which lost 2 bases and 3 bases, there was a span of 15 bases. The CDR3 contains 16 residues. Germline CDR1 reads SGHRS; CDR2 reads YFSETQ.

The rearrangement joins TRBV7-8 to TRBJ2-4; 9 nucleotides agree with TRBD1. With V trimmed by 4 bases and J by 3 bases, 7 bases remained unmatched. The CDR3 length is 16 residues. Germline values: CDR1 SGHVS, CDR2 FQNEAQ. The CDR3 spells CASSSGPGQGKNIQYF. The CDR3, as DNA: TGTGCCAGCAGCTCGGGGCCGGGACAGGGCAAAAACATTCAGTACTTC.

The CDR3 DNA reads as TGTGCCAGCAGCTTGGGCCGGGGTCAGCCCCAGCATTTT. Protein sequence: CASSLGRGQPQHF. V and J are TRBV5-6 and TRBJ1-5; no clear D. This CDR3 has 13 residues. Germline loops: CDR1 SGHDT, CDR2 YYEEEE. V was shortened by 0 bases and J by 6 bases, with 7 bases between the two germline ends.

The chain has TRBV5-1 and TRBJ1-3, with 7 positions matching TRBD1. The V segment lost 3 bases and the J segment 4 bases; nucleotides outside the gene matches: 13. Germline CDR1 SGHRS, CDR2 YFSETQ. The CDR3 runs to 17 residues. The CDR3 DNA reads as TGCGCCAGCAGCTCCGGCTTCGTAGACAGGGCCGGAAACACCATATATTTT. Protein product: CASSSGFVDRAGNTIYF.

The chain joins TRBV5-4 to TRBJ2-5; 13 bases fit TRBD2. Matching the DNA end better, TRBJ2-7 makes the J call doubtful. The CDR3 totals 15 residues. Germline CDR1 SGHNT, CDR2 YYREEE (reference sequence). The CDR3 loop is CASSPGLAGDYEQYF. As DNA, the CDR3 is TGTGCCAGCAGCCCCGGACTAGCGGGAGACTACGAGCAGTACTTC.

The chain is built from TRBV19 and TRBJ1-2; 9 bases map to TRBD1. CDR3 length: 16 amino acids. V shed 5 bases, J shed 0 bases, and the junction held 7 bases outside the gene matches. In germline, CDR1 is LNHDA, CDR2 SQIVND (reference sequence). CDR3 loop: CASSPGQGRTNYGYTF. In nucleotides, the CDR3 is TGTGCCAGTAGTCCGGGACAGGGACGGACTAACTATGGCTACACCTTC.

The chain joins TRBV10-3 to TRBJ2-4, with 11 bases matching TRBD2. CDR1 and CDR2 (germline): ENHRY, SYGVKD. The V segment lost 2 bases and the J segment 3 bases; nucleotides outside the gene matches: 9. CDR3 length: 18 amino acids. The CDR3 coding sequence is TGTGCCATCAGTGAGCCTCCAGGACTAGCGGGCAGCAAAAACATTCAGTACTTC. It specifies CAISEPPGLAGSKNIQYF.

CDR3 coding DNA: TGTGCCAGCAGCCTGGGTCTGGGCCCCGGCGAAAAACTGTTTTTT. It is translated as CASSLGLGPGEKLFF. The J gene is TRBJ1-4, the V gene TRBV14; D not certain. The CDR3 extends over 15 amino acids. Germline values: CDR1 SGHDN, CDR2 FVKESK. V was cut by 4 bases and J by 8 bases, with 17 bases left in between.

V usage is TRBV5-1 and J usage is TRBJ1-4; tentative D call: TRBD1 (5 bases). V was clipped by 2 bases and J by 6 bases, with 11 bases between them. CDR3 size: 14 residues. CDR1 and CDR2 from the germline V gene are SGHRS and YFSETQ. The CDR3 sequence is CASSFGGRDEKLFF. CDR3 coding DNA: TGCGCCAGCAGCTTTGGTGGCAGGGATGAAAAACTGTTTTTT.

This chain uses TRBV5-6 with TRBJ1-2; D remains ambiguous. CDR1 and CDR2 (germline): SGHDT, YYEEEE. Trimming removed 0 bases from V and 4 bases from J, with 10 bases in between. This CDR3 has 14 residues. CDR3 coding DNA: TGTGCCAGCAGCTTGGAACCACTAGTCTATGGCTACACCTTC. Translating it yields CASSLEPLVYGYTF.

The V gene is TRBV7-6, the J gene TRBJ2-2; 10 nucleotides line up with TRBD1. The trim removed 5 bases at V and 8 bases at J, leaving 5 bases unmatched. The V gene's germline CDR1 is SGHVS and CDR2 FNYEAQ. The CDR3 is 14 amino acids. The CDR3 loop reads CASSTRTGGGELFF. CDR3 nucleotides: TGTGCCAGCAGCACCCGGACAGGGGGAGGGGAGCTGTTTTTT.

In this sample, this clone turned up once. The rearrangement uses TRBV11-1 and TRBJ2-7; 7 nucleotides agree with TRBD1. CDR1 SGHAT and CDR2 FQDESV come from the germline V gene (reference sequence). Trimming removed 4 bases from V and 3 bases from J; junction bases left unmatched: 6. The CDR3 has 14 residues. This CDR3 reads CASSYGDSLYEQYF. The CDR3 region has the DNA TGTGCCAGCAGCTATGGGGACAGTCTCTACGAGCAGTACTTC. Variable domain in full (rest from reference TRBV11-1 and TRBJ2-7): EAEVAQSPRYKITEKSQAVAFWCDPISGHATLYWYRQILGQGPELLVQFQDESVVDDSQLPKDRFSAERLKGVDSTLKIQPAELGDSAMYLCASSYGDSLYEQYFGPGTRLTVT.

V usage is TRBV11-1 and J usage is TRBJ2-3, with 9 bases identical to TRBD1. Trimming removed 5 bases from V and 2 bases from J; junction bases left unmatched: 5. The V gene's germline CDR1 is SGHAT and CDR2 FQDESV (reference sequence). This CDR3 is built from 15 residues. This chain's CDR3 is CASSRQGEATDTQYF. CDR3 in DNA: TGTGCCAGCAGCAGACAGGGGGAGGCCACAGATACGCAGTATTTT.

The gene calls are TRBV28 and TRBJ1-5; TRBD1 might be the D (5 bases). CDR1 and CDR2 (germline): MDHEN, SYDVKM. This CDR3 contains 14 residues. V lost 6 bases and J lost 5, with 14 bases in between. CDR3 region: CASSTQGFYQPQHF. In DNA, the CDR3 is TGTGCCAGCAGCACTCAGGGATTCTATCAGCCCCAGCATTTT. Complete variable domain (other parts from reference TRBV28 and TRBJ1-5): DVKVTQSSRYLVKRTGEKVFLECVQDMDHENMFWYRQDPGLGLRLIYFSYDVKMKEKGDIPEGYSVSREKKERFSLILESASTNQTSMYLCASSTQGFYQPQHFGDGTRLSIL.

The chain links TRBV28 to TRBJ2-7, with a possible D match to TRBD1 (6 bases). The V gene lost 5 bases and the J gene lost 3 bases, with 17 bases spanning the gap. Germline CDR1 reads MDHEN; CDR2 reads SYDVKM. CDR3 size: 15 residues. Here the CDR3 reads CASSPSNRVGYEQYF. The CDR3 DNA reads as TGTGCCAGCAGTCCATCAAACAGGGTTGGCTACGAGCAGTACTTC.

The chain couples TRBV7-2 to TRBJ1-1; a possible D gene is TRBD1 (5 bases). The CDR3 extends over 20 amino acids. Between the trimmed V and J ends, which lost 0 bases and 4 bases, there was a span of 27 bases. Per germline, CDR1 SGHTA and CDR2 FQGNSA. The CDR3 here is CASSLAVLGGREFIGTEAFF. As DNA, the CDR3 is TGTGCCAGCAGCTTAGCCGTTCTGGGGGGGAGGGAATTTATTGGCACTGAAGCTTTCTTT.